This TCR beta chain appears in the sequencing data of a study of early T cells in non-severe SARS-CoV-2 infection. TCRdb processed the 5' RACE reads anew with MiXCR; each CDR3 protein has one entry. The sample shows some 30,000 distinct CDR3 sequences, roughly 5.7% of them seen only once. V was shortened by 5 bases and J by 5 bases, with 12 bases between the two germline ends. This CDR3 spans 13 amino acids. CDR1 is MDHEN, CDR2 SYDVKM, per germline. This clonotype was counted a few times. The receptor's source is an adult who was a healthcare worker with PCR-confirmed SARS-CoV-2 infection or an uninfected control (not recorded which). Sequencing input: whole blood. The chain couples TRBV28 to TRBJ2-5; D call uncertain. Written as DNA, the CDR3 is TGTGCCAGCAGTCCCATAGGAACCGAGACCCAGTACTTC. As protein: CASSPIGTETQYF.